This TCR beta chain was sequenced during a study of cytomegalovirus exposure and HLA in healthy donors (dated by TCRdb to about 2017). With regard to the full study: According to an earlier analysis of 587 of the donors, 150 million to 200 million T cells yielded 95 million to 140 million unique TCR beta sequences and approximately 300 Gb of sequence data. A later analysis re-analyzed previously published TCR beta repertoires from approximately 670 donors and added high-resolution HLA genotyping to study TCR occurrence patterns. The T cell repertoires of 670 or so subjects were profiled by immunosequencing and related to cytomegalovirus serostatus. Besides the first cohort of more than 650 subjects, a separate validation cohort made up of 120 different subjects was used. Typing coverage differed by locus: A, B, C, DRB1 and DQB1 were typed in roughly 620-630 donors, DQA1 in 522, DPA1 in 600 to 610, and DPB1 in 450 to 490. An earlier analysis of several hundred of the donors used high-throughput TCR beta sequencing to judge whether each TCR beta V gene segment behaved as functional or pseudogenic. Among under 450 genotyped donors of the cohort, an average of around 240,000 unique TCR beta nucleotide sequences were sequenced per donor, 15% to 20% of them non-productive. A handful of DR-DQ haplotypes were treated as single units for association and clustering because of strong linkage in the cohort. To predict cytomegalovirus infection status, the study combined high-throughput TCR immunosequencing, statistical association of individual TCRs with disease status, and machine learning. In a later genetic analysis, genome-wide SNP genotypes for 398 of the 666 donors were used, and that subset was treated as a discovery cohort. Of the roughly 390 genotyped donors, 65% to 90% fell in the genetic ancestry cluster associated with self-reported Caucasian donors. Donor age, sex, ethnicity and CMV serostatus were compiled together with the repertoire data. The study was designed to test whether signatures of past pathogen exposure could be identified by cataloging public T cell receptors. Approximately 300 gigabases of sequencing data and about 92 million unique TCR sequences made up an early release that covered 500 to 650 HLA-typed donors. Class I and class II HLA loci were covered by the typing at four-digit resolution. Every discovery cohort repertoire had been produced on one sequencing platform. In the later analysis, no new phenotypic data were used to find candidate immune exposures; instead, reliance was placed on TCR beta sequences and their occurrence across donors. The research as a whole found: In a later analysis, the rate of TCR association differed among HLA loci, with DRB1 alleles having the most associated TCRs and HLA-C alleles having the fewest. Cytomegalovirus status was reported to be diagnosed by the classifier with high specificity and sensitivity in both the original and validation cohorts. In a later genetic analysis, fewer N-insertions in productive TCRs were reported among donors in an Asian-associated ancestry cluster than the roughly 700-donor mean. A few of the identified cytomegalovirus-associated TCR beta chains were confirmed in vitro to be specific for cytomegalovirus antigens. For the cohort, immune exposure information was limited to CMV serostatus. The earlier analysis of nearly 600 of the donors excluded approximately 15 rarely observed V segments, including chromosome 9 orphons, because counts were too low. The study gave a list of about 160 TCR beta chains associated with cytomegalovirus. The authors suggested that the approach could potentially be generalized to other disease states and immunological phenotypes. According to a later analysis, parvovirus B19, influenza, CMV and Epstein-Barr virus appeared linked to several top co-occurrence clusters. Compared with equally common non-associated chains, HLA-associated TCR beta chains in a later analysis were more clonally expanded and had lower generation probabilities. The cohort was sequenced for TCR beta chains only, and without alpha or paired-chain data the features that could be detected were limited. According to a later analysis, most CMV-associated TCR beta chains appeared to be HLA-restricted, and the HLA associations seemed to be driven largely by CMV exposure. In a later analysis, around 17,000 TCR beta sequences were associated with specific HLA alleles at a false discovery rate of 0.05. Linkage disequilibrium might explain the correlated functional status among segregating V segments, but an unknown experimental factor could not be ruled out. A further reported finding was that TCR beta sequences accurately predicted the HLA-A and HLA-B alleles for most subjects in the first cohort. Presence/absence analyses assumed roughly uniform sequencing depth across donors, an assumption that may not hold. Because HLA typing was unavailable for some donors at each locus, only the typed subset was used in association tests. A later genetic analysis associated a missense DCLRE1C variant with V-gene and J-gene trimming of TCR beta chains, and an independent cohort replicated the association. Most TCR sequences were seen in very few donors, while some public TCRs were found in many individuals. Broadly in line with IMGT annotations, most TCR beta V segments showed up in productive rearrangements about 90% or about 30% of the time in an earlier analysis of several hundred of the donors. When HLA alleles, especially DR and DQ, strongly co-occurred, attributing TCR associations to individual alleles was difficult. Because the 87-base-pair reads could not distinguish some IMGT-functional V segments, including TRBV6-2 and TRBV6-3, those segments were excluded. A cluster of highly shared sequence variants was judged likely to represent a technical artifact of the sequencing pipeline.

A remark on this clone: What antigen it recognizes has not been identified. Within one base of it there is no much larger clone, and no base qualities were kept.

CDR1 and CDR2 are read off the germline V gene as SGHRS and YFSETQ. Its CDR3 holds 16 amino acids, cysteine through phenylalanine. Only the CDR3 portion is preserved as DNA: 48 bases, with reading frame beginning at the first base. V lost 6 bases and J lost 5 bases, and the count of bases not matched to a germline gene is 12. Library generation was performed with the immunoSEQ multiplex PCR assay. A mixture of 60 forward primers for TCR Vbeta segments and 13 reverse primers for TCR Jbeta segments was used in the multiplex PCR. The CDR3 region of rearranged TCR beta genes was amplified from genomic DNA with a multiplex PCR assay. Amplified TCR beta libraries were sequenced as 87-base-pair reads on the Illumina HiSeq System. Turning to the authors' computational methods: A later analysis tallied about 77 million unique TCR beta chains across the 600 to 700 repertoires, and approximately 12 million of those chains were shared by two or more donors. Raw reads were error-corrected and collapsed into unique sequences with a nearest-neighbor algorithm that merged closely related sequences to remove PCR and sequencing errors. CDR3 sequences were aligned to IMGT reference sequences to assign V, D and J gene segments. For a sequence to be retained, a match of at least six nucleotides was required to both a V gene segment and a J gene segment. Rearrangements were classified as productive when the CDR3 lacked stop codons and remained in frame with V and J, and all other rearrangements were classified as non-productive. CDR3 was defined by IMGT convention, running from the second conserved V-encoded cysteine to the conserved J-encoded phenylalanine. The earlier analysis of roughly 590 of the donors excluded sequences that lacked an unambiguous match to a single V gene segment. An earlier analysis of fewer than 750 of the donors called V segments functional above 56.7% productive rearrangements and segregating when the between-donor standard deviation exceeded 5%. A statistical classification framework was built for diagnosing cytomegalovirus status from the catalog of TCR beta chain sequences. V and J gene assignment, in a later analysis, came from comparing TCR nucleotide sequences with IMGT/GENE-DB human TR gene sequences. The TCRdist pipeline was used in a later analysis to assign CDR3 sequences and most-parsimonious VDJ recombination scenarios. In a later analysis, each TCR beta chain was defined by its CDR3 amino acid sequence together with its V-gene family, and reads lacking a unique V-gene family were excluded. A later analysis removed 550 to 700 highly shared, low-generation-probability nucleotide sequences to deal with suspected cross-contamination and a sequencing artifact. In a later analysis, a clonal expansion index was calculated for each public chain from normalized within-repertoire ranks of inferred template counts. Generation probabilities in a later analysis came from a VDJ recombination model fitted to out-of-frame rearrangements, and those results were checked against IGoR. In a later analysis, TCR-TCR, TCR-HLA and TCR-CMV co-occurrence was scored with hypergeometric tests, and a repertoire-size bias correction was applied to TCR pairs. False discovery rates were estimated in a later analysis by permuting HLA or CMV assignments 20 times. In a later analysis, co-occurring TCRs were grouped using DBSCAN, with TCRdist sequence similarity added in when clustering inside HLA-allele-positive subsets. Co-occurrence clustering excluded repertoires with fewer than 30,000 or more than 120,000 public chains, plus five with anomalous nucleotide sharing. The immuneACCESS repertoire file appears here via TCRdb, limited to in-frame rearrangements. These files lack a portion of the clones; in checked studies, under half of the deficit traces to unresolved V genes, and the cause of the others is not known. For V, J and clone size, that table is used; D and trimming come from the DNA. The sample records some 110,000 clones, under 70% of which are singletons. Of the sample, roughly 8.7% falls within the top ten clones.

The cohort consisted of 670 or so healthy bone marrow donors. All cohort members were sampled while nominally healthy, although unrecorded immune exposures were likely present. The donor tested CMV seropositive, placing the donor among the approximately 290 seropositive members of the cohort. A peripheral blood sample was collected from each donor, and TCR beta sequencing was performed on peripheral blood mononuclear cells. The Qiagen DNeasy Blood Extraction Kit was used to extract genomic DNA from the blood cell samples. The chain couples TRBV5-1 to TRBJ2-5; TRBD2 lines up with 11 middle nucleotides. The sample was PBMCs. This sequence was found in a young man in good health and CMV-seropositive. This receptor has the CDR3 CASTQGTSGFSETQYF. The nucleotides read TGCGCCAGCACTCAAGGGACTAGCGGTTTTTCGGAGACCCAGTACTTC.